Described below is a single T cell receptor (beta chain) sequence and its context. These data are taken from a study of T cell changes during pregnancy in multiple sclerosis. The CDR3 is 15 residues long. V was shortened by 5 bases and J by 8 bases, with 21 bases between the two germline ends. Germline V gene lookup returns CDR1 MNHEY and CDR2 SMNVEV (reference sequence). The protocol was immunoSEQ multiplex PCR, while the TCRdb copy is restricted to in-frame clones and leaves out a portion. The sample lists roughly 93,000 clones, approximately 92% occurring once. The J gene is TRBJ1-2, the V gene TRBV27; tentative D call: TRBD1 (5 bases). This clonotype was sampled from a female donor with multiple sclerosis, enrolled in a pregnancy study. The sample here was peripheral blood, taken after pregnancy. This CDR3 is CASSRTIQGFYGYTF. The CDR3 DNA reads as TGTGCCAGCAGTCGCACGATTCAGGGATTCTACGGCTACACCTTC.